This TCR beta chain was observed in a study of blood T cells in healthy people across ages (dated by TCRdb to the mid-2010s). For context, the study as a whole: Template switching captured roughly one uniquely barcoded TCR beta cDNA molecule per two T cells in model experiments. Age-related changes in TCR beta repertoire diversity were measured in the study by deep sequencing normalized with unique cDNA molecular identifiers. The donors were divided into four age groups: young (average approximately 17 years), middle-aged (roughly 40), aged (62) and long-lived (roughly 86). Donors of different ages were randomly distributed across sequencing lanes to avoid experimental bias. Using the same blood draw, the study looked at two additional independent replicas of 1 million unique cDNA reads for two donors, one aged 18 to 30 and the other aged 80 or older.

Donors were around 37 systemically healthy Caucasian individuals from Russia aged 6 to 90 years. Approximately 9 milliliters of peripheral blood were collected from each donor into EDTA-treated Vacutainer tubes. Ficoll-Paque density-gradient centrifugation was used to isolate PBMCs, with at least 7 million obtained per sample. Trizol reagent was used to extract total RNA from the PBMCs, yielding at least 6 micrograms per sample. For every donor, an aliquot of PBMCs went through flow cytometry to measure the percentages of naive CD45RAhigh/CD27high T cells. Library preparation employed 5' RACE. The instrument given in TCRdb is Illumina HiSeq 2500. A second roughly 6 to 12 cycle PCR used a sample-barcoded 5' primer and a J-beta primer mix. A template-switch 5' adaptor carrying 12 random nucleotides introduced a unique molecular identifier onto each TCR beta cDNA molecule. Each sample yielded at least 2.5 million CDR3-containing paired-end reads. All of the RNA was converted into first-strand cDNA using the Mint cDNA synthesis kit, with a TRBC-specific oligonucleotide serving as the primer. Following uracil-DNA glycosylase treatment, all cDNA underwent a first 18-cycle PCR with the universal primers M1SS and BC2_uni_R. For the original study's pipeline: For normalization, 1 million high-quality reads, each with a distinct molecular identifier, were randomly selected from each sample. Instead of being binned into consensus sequences, reads that shared molecular identifiers were thrown out. MiTCR, with a Q25 quality threshold and the strictest error-elimination algorithm, was used for CDR3 identification, clonotype clustering and error correction. A nonparametric unseen species model with Euler transformation was used to estimate a lower bound on total TCR beta diversity. TCRdb trimmed public reads at Q25 via fastp, called clones via MiXCR and kept in-frame beta chains. Under each unique CDR3 protein, matching rows form one entry showing the most common genes and DNA. The V and J calls, along with clone size, are taken from TCRdb and not from the paper's own processing. The sample table records hundreds of thousands of distinct CDR3 sequences; 20% to 25% of these occur just once. The top ten hold roughly 3.6% of the sample.

This clonotype showed up just a few times. What antigen it recognizes has not been identified. No qualities accompany the bases; no much larger clone lies one base away. At the junction V is shortened by 4 bases and J by 3 bases, with 12 bases in between. Spanning cysteine to phenylalanine, the CDR3 consists of 14 amino acids. Only the CDR3 portion is preserved as DNA: 42 bases, with reading frame beginning at the first base. For CDR1 and CDR2, the germline V gene lists SGHDT and YYEEEE. Beyond this particular receptor, the publication reports: Estimates of total diversity based on one million sequenced T cells were regarded as lower bounds and as underestimates. Observed TCR beta diversity per million T cells fell roughly linearly with age, and a significant reduction was already apparent by age roughly 41. Bulk unsorted PBMC profiling prevented conclusive comparison of naive and antigen-experienced compartments. The CMV infection status of donors was not known, potentially confounding age-related changes in expanded clonotypes. The long-lived group showed more naive CD4+ T cells, fewer expanded clones and increased TCR diversity than the aged group, suggesting age selection. The percentage of naive T cells measured by flow cytometry correlated strongly with observed TCR beta diversity.

The sequenced material came from blood. The V and J segments used are TRBV5-6 and TRBJ2-3; no confident D gene assignment can be made. The TCR was taken from a man aged 65 to 85 in good health. The DNA sequence is given as TGTGCCAGCAGCCACGCCGTCGGGACAGATACGCAGTATTTT. Its protein reads: CASSHAVGTDTQYF.